Listed here is a single T cell receptor beta chain. In its sample, this clone was seen a few times. The target of this receptor is not known. No much larger clonotype is one base removed from it; base qualities were not supplied. Patients with autoimmune disease history or receiving systemic immunosuppression were excluded from the trial. Peripheral blood for TCR sequencing was collected from all dose cohorts at baseline, on cycle 4 day 1, and on cycle 7 day 1. The samples were drawn from a first-in-human, open-label, multicenter phase I dose-escalation trial of ivuxolimab. The trial enrolled adults with locally advanced or metastatic head and neck squamous cell, hepatocellular, melanoma or renal cell carcinoma. Before TCR sequencing, CD4+ and CD8+ T cells were separately sorted from peripheral blood. For sequencing of the TCRbeta CDR3 region, genomic DNA was extracted from the sorted cells. TCRbeta CDR3 regions were sequenced using the immunoSEQ Assay. TCRdb mirrors the immuneACCESS table, restricted to in-frame sequences. Some clones are absent from its copies; in checked studies, under half trace to an unresolved V gene, and the reason for the others is unknown. Within this sample are about 59,000 clones, with 80% to 90% of them counted one time only. The ten biggest clones cover roughly 5% of the sample.

This sample stems from a study of OX40 agonist ivuxolimab in advanced cancers. Study-wide context: Ivuxolimab, which targeted the costimulatory receptor OX40 (CD134), was an agonistic, fully human IgG2 monoclonal antibody. Intravenous ivuxolimab was administered to patients every 2 weeks at six dose levels: 0.01, 0.1, 0.3, 1.5, 3 and 10 mg/kg. Of the 50 to 55 patients in dose escalation, 19 had hepatocellular carcinoma, approximately 15 had melanoma, 9 had renal cell carcinoma and 9 had head and neck cancer. In the dose-escalation cohort, 82.7% of patients were male, and the mean age was approximately 60 years, with a range of roughly 20 to 79. Patients were allowed to have had prior anti-PD-1, anti-PD-L1 or anti-CTLA-4 therapy, and 30% to 50% of the dose-escalation patients had previously received checkpoint inhibitors. Partial responses occurred in three dose-escalation patients, of whom one had hepatocellular carcinoma and two had cutaneous melanoma. The purpose of peripheral TCRbeta sequencing was to test whether ivuxolimab changed TCR sequence diversity and led to clonal T-cell expansion. The monotherapy dose-escalation portion (N of about 50 patients) of the phase I ivuxolimab trial is reported in the paper. What the authors observed across the whole study: In partial responders in the 0.1-3.0 mg/kg groups, normalized peripheral clonal expansion was found to be among the lowest, especially among CD8+ T cells. Which antigens the clonally expanded peripheral T cells were specific for was not determined. After ivuxolimab, CD8+ T cells had more expanded clones than CD4+ T cells on average. Clonal expansion of both CD4+ and CD8+ blood T cells was observed from baseline to week 6 at doses 0.1 to 3.0 mg/kg. Low levels of normalized T-cell clonal expansion were also shown by some nonresponding patients.

The CDR3 contains 15 residues, cysteine and phenylalanine counted. The read is trimmed to its CDR3 DNA, 45 bases read in frame from base 1. V loses 5 bases of germline sequence and J loses 2 bases, and the interval between the two ends is 15 bases. CDR1 SGHVS and CDR2 FNYEAQ were looked up in the germline V gene. This sequence uses TRBV7-6 and TRBJ2-5; no D gene is confidently identified. Sequenced material: CD4+ or CD8+ T cells sorted from blood, taken in a trial of the OX40 agonist ivuxolimab. This clonotype was obtained from an adult with an advanced solid tumor such as melanoma, head and neck, liver or kidney cancer. The CDR3 has the sequence CASSLERRRQETQYF. The DNA reads TGTGCCAGCAGCCTTGAGAGACGCAGACAAGAGACCCAGTACTTC.